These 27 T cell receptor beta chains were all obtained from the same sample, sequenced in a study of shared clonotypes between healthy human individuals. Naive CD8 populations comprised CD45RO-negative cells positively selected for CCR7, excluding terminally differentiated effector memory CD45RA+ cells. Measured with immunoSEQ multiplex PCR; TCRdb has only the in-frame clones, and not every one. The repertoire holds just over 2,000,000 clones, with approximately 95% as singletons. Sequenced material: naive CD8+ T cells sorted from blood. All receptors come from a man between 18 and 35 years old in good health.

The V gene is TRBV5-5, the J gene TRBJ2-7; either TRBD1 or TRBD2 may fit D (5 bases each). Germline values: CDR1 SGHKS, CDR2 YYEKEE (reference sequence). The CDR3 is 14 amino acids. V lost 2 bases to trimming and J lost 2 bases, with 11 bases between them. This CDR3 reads CASSLMMGAYEQYF. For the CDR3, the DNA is TGTGCCAGCAGCTTAATGATGGGGGCCTACGAGCAGTACTTC.

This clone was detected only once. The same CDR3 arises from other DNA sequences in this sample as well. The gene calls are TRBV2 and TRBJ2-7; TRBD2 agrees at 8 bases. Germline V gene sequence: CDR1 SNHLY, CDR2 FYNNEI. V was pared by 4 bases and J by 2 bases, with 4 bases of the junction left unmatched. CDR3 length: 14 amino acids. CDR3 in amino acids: CASSVAGPTYEQYF. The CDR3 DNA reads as TGTGCCAGCAGTGTAGCGGGGCCCACCTACGAGCAGTACTTC. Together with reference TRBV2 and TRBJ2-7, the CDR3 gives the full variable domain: EPEVTQTPSHQVTQMGQEVILRCVPISNHLYFYWYRQILGQKVEFLVSFYNNEISEKSEIFDDQFSVERPDGSNFTLKIRSTKLEDSAMYFCASSVAGPTYEQYFGPGTRLTVT.

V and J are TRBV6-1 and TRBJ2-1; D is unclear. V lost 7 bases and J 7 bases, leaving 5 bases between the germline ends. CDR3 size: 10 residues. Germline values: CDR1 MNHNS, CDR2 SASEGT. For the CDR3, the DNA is TGTGCCAGCAAGGTGAATGAGCAGTTCTTC. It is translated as CASKVNEQFF.

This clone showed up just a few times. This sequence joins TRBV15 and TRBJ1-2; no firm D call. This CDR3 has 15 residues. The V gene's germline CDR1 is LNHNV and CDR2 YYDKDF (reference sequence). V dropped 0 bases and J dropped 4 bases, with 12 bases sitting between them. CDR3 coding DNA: TGTGCCACCAGCAGAGAAGGGCCTACCCCCTATGGCTACACCTTC. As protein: CATSREGPTPYGYTF.

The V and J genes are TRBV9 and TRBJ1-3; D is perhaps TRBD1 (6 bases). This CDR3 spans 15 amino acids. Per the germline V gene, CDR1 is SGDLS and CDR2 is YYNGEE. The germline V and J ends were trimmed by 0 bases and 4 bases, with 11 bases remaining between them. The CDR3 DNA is TGTGCCAGCAGCGTAGGATCAGGGGTCGGAAACACCATATATTTT. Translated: CASSVGSGVGNTIYF.

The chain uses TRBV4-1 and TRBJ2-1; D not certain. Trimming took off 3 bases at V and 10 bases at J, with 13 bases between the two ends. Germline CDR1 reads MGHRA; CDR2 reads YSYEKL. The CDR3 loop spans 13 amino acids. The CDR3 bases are TGCGCCAGCAGCCATACAGAGTTCAGGGAGCAGTTCTTC. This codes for CASSHTEFREQFF.

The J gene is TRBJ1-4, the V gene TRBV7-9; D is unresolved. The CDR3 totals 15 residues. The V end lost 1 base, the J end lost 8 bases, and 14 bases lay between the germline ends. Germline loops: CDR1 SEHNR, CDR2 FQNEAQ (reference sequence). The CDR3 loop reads CASSLETGIGEKLFF. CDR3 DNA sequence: TGTGCCAGCAGCTTAGAGACCGGGATCGGGGAAAAACTGTTTTTT.

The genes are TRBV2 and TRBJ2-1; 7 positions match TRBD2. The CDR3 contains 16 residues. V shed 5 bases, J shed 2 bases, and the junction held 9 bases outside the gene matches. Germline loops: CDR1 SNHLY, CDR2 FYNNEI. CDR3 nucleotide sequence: TGTGCCAGCAGTCTTTCAGTTGCGGGAGCCTACAATGAGCAGTTCTTC. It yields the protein CASSLSVAGAYNEQFF.

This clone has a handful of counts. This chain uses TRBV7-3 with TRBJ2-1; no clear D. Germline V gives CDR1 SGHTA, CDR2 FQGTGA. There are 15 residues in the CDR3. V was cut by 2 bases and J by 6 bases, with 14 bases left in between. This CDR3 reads CASSLGQASLNEQFF. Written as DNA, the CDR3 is TGTGCCAGCAGCTTAGGTCAGGCTTCTCTCAATGAGCAGTTCTTC.

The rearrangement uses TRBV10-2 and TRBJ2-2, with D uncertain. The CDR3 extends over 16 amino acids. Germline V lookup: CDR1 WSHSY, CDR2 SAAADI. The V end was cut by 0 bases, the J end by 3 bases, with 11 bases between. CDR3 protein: CASSESGSLYTGELFF. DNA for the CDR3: TGCGCCAGCAGTGAGTCGGGTAGCTTATACACCGGGGAGCTGTTTTTT.

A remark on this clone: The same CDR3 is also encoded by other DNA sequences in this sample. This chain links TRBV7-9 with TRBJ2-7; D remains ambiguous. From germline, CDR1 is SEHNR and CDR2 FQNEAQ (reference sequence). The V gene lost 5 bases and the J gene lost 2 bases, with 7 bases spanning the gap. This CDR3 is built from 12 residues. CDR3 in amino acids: CASSLTTYEQYF. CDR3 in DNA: TGTGCCAGCAGCCTGACGACCTACGAGCAGTACTTC.

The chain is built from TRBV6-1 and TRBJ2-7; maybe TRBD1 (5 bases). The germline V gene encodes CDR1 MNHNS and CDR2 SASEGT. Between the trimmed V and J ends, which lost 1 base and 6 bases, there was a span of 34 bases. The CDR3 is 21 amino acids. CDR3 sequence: CASSEGRGNRRLLPIIPEQYF. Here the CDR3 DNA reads TGTGCCAGCAGTGAAGGAAGGGGAAACAGGCGCCTACTTCCTATAATACCCGAGCAGTACTTC.

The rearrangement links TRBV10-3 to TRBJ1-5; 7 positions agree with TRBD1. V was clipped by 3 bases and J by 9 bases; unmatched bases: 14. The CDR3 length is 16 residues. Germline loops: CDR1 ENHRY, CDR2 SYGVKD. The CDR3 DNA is TGTGCCATCAGTGAAGAGGGGACAGACCTGGGTCGGCCCCAGCATTTT. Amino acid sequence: CAISEEGTDLGRPQHF.

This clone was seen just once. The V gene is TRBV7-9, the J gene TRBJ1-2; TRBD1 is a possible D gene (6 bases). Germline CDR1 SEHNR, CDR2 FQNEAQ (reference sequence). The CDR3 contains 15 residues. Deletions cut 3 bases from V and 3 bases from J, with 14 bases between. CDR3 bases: TGTGCCAGCAGCTTCAACAGGGACTTGGACTATGGCTACACCTTC. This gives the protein CASSFNRDLDYGYTF.

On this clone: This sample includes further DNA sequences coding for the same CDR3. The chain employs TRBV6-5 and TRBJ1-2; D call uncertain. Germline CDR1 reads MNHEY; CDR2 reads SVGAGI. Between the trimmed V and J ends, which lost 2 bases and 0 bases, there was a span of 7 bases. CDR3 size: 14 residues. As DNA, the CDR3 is TGTGCCAGCAGTTACAGCGGGGCTAACTATGGCTACACCTTC. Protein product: CASSYSGANYGYTF.

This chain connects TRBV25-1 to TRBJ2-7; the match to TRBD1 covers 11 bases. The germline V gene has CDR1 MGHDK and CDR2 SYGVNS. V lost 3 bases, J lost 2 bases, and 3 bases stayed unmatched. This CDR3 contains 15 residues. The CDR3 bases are TGTGCCAGCAGTGACCCGGGACAGGGGGCCTACGAGCAGTACTTC. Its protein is CASSDPGQGAYEQYF.

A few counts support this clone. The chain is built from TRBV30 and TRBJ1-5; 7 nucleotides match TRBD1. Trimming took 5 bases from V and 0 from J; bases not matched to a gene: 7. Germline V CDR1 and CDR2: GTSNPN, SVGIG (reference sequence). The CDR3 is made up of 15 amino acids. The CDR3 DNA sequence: TGTGCCTGGGCCAGACAGGGAAATAGCAATCAGCCCCAGCATTTT. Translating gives CAWARQGNSNQPQHF.

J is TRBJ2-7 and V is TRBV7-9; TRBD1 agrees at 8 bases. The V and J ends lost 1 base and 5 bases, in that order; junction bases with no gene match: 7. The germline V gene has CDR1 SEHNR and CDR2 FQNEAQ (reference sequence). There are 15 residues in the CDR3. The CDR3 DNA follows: TGTGCCAGCAGCTTAGTCGGACAGGGTATCGACGAGCAGTACTTC. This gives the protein CASSLVGQGIDEQYF.

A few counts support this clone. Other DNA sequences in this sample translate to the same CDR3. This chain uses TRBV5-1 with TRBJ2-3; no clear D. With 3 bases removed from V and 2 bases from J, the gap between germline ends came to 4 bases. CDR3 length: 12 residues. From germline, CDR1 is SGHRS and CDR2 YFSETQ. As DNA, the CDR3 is TGCGCCAGCAGCTCCCTCACAGATACGCAGTATTTT. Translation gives CASSSLTDTQYF.

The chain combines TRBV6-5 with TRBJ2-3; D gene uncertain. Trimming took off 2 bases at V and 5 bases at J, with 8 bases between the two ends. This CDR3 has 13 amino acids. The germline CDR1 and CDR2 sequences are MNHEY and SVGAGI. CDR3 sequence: CASSYRFRDTQYF. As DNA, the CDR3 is TGTGCCAGCAGTTACAGGTTTAGAGATACGCAGTATTTT.

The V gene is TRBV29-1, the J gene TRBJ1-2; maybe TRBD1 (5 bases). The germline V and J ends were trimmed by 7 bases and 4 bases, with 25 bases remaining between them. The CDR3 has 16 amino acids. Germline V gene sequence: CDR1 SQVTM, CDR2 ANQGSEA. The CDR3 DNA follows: TGCAGCGCCCTTCCAGGGAGTATGGGGCGCCCCTATGGCTACACCTTC. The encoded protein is CSALPGSMGRPYGYTF.

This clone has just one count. The CDR3 loop reads CASSFSEKETQYF. CDR3 DNA: TGTGCCAGCAGCTTCTCCGAGAAAGAGACCCAGTACTTC. The chain joins TRBV13 to TRBJ2-5; D is ambiguous. Germline V lookup: CDR1 PRHDT, CDR2 FYEKMQ (reference sequence). The V gene lost 3 bases and the J gene lost 3 bases, with 8 bases spanning the gap. The length of the CDR3 is 13 residues.

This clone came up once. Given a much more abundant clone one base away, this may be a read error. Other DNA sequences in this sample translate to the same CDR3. CDR3 DNA sequence: TGTGCCAGCAGCCCCTCCTACGAGCAGTACTTC. This codes for CASSPSYEQYF. The rearrangement joins TRBV9 to TRBJ2-7; no definite D call. Germline lookup yields CDR1 SGDLS and CDR2 YYNGEE. Trimming shortened V by 4 bases and J by 0 bases, and 2 bases separated the two germline ends. CDR3 length: 11 amino acids.

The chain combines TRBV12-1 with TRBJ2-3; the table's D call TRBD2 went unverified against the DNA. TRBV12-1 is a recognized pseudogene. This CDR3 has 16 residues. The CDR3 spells CASSASLAEVTDTQYF. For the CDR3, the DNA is TGTGCCAGCAGCGCCTCACTAGCGGAGGTCACAGATACGCAGTATTTT.

The CDR3 here is CASTISWELFF. The DNA for the CDR3 is TGTGCCAGCACCATTAGTTGGGAGCTGTTTTTT. This chain links TRBV7-9 with TRBJ2-2; D is ambiguous. This CDR3 is 11 amino acids long. Deletions cut 7 bases from V and 9 bases from J, with 9 bases between. CDR1 is SEHNR and CDR2 is FQNEAQ in the germline V gene (reference sequence).

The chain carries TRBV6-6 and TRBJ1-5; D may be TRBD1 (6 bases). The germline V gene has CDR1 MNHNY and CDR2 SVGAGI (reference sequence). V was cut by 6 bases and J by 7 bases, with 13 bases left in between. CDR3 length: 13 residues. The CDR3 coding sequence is TGTGCCAGCAGGGACAGCGGGGAACAGCCCCAGCATTTT. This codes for CASRDSGEQPQHF.

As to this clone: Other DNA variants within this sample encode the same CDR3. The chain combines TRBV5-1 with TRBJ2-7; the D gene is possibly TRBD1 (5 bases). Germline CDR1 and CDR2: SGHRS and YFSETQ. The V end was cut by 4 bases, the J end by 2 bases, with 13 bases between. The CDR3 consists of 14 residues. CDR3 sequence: CASSLSPGTYEQYF. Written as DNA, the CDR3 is TGCGCCAGCAGCCTATCGCCAGGGACCTACGAGCAGTACTTC.